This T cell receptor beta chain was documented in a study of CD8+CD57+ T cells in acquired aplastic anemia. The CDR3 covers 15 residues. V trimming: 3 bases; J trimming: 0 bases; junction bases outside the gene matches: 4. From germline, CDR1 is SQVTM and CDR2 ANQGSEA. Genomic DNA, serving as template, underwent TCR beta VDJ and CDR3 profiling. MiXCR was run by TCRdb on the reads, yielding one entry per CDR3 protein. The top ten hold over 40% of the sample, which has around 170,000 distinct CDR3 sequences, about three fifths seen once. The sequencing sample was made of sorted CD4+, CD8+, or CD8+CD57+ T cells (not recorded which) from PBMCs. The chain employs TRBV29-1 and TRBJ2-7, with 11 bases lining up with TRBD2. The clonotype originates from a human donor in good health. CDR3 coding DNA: TGCAGCGTTGATGTAGCGGGGGGGATCTCCTACGAGCAGTACTTC. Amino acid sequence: CSVDVAGGISYEQYF.